This is a list of T cell receptor beta chains from one sample in a study of T cell responses to AZD1222 COVID-19 vaccine. Here immunoSEQ multiplex PCR was the method, and the copy in TCRdb shows in-frame clones only, minus some. Of roughly 140,000 clones detected, approximately 90% appear once; the ten largest clones hold roughly 4.6%. Source: peripheral blood, taken on day 0 of AZD1222 vaccination. The source of these receptors is an adult in good health. Both conserved end residues are part of each CDR3. Each record gives: clone size, V gene, J gene, CDR3 length, D gene, CDR3 protein, CDR3 DNA. A D gene is named only where the DNA matches it firmly. Clone size appears in some rows only: once, few, many, or a class for an expanded clone.

>NA|TRBV7-2|TRBJ1-1|17|TRBD1
CASSSASGTGGGTEAFF
TGTGCCAGCAGCTCTGCTTCCGGGACAGGGGGTGGGACTGAAGCTTTCTTT
>NA|TRBV28|TRBJ2-7|12|NA
CASSQGSYEQYF
TGTGCCAGCAGTCAGGGCTCCTACGAGCAGTACTTC
>NA|TRBV24-1|TRBJ2-3|18|TRBD1
CATSDRTATGDSTDTQYF
TGTGCCACCAGTGATCGAACCGCAACAGGGGATTCGACAGATACGCAGTATTTT
>NA|TRBV6-2/TRBV6-3|TRBJ1-5|15|TRBD1
CASSPGGQRGQPQHF
TGTGCCAGCAGTCCAGGGGGCCAAAGGGGTCAGCCCCAGCATTTT
>NA|TRBV3-1/TRBV3-2|TRBJ2-2|12|NA
CASSPGVGELFF
TGTGCCAGCAGCCCCGGGGTCGGGGAGCTGTTTTTT
>few|TRBV6-1|TRBJ2-7|14|NA
CASSELGRGHEQYF
TGTGCCAGCAGTGAACTCGGCAGGGGCCACGAGCAGTACTTC
>NA|TRBV6-5|TRBJ2-5|13|TRBD1
CASSRRGYETQYF
TGTGCCAGCAGTCGCAGGGGGTACGAGACCCAGTACTTC
>NA|TRBV7-9|TRBJ2-2|19|TRBD2
CASSFTGTSGMLDTGELFF
TGTGCCAGCAGCTTTACCGGGACTAGCGGGATGTTAGACACCGGGGAGCTGTTTTTT
>NA|TRBV7-2|TRBJ2-3|13|NA
CASSLGWEDTQYF
TGTGCCAGCAGCTTAGGGTGGGAAGATACGCAGTATTTT
>once|TRBV5-5|TRBJ1-1|12|TRBD1
CASSLDRDRFLF
TGTGCCAGCAGCTTGGACCGGGACAGGTTCCTCTTT
>NA|TRBV2|TRBJ2-1|16|NA
CASSDLLADSYNEQFF
TGTGCCAGCAGTGATCTTCTAGCTGACTCCTACAATGAGCAGTTCTTC
>NA|TRBV28|TRBJ2-7|15|TRBD1
CASRPRGTGPNEQYF
TGTGCCAGCAGACCCCGAGGGACAGGGCCGAACGAGCAGTACTTC
>NA|TRBV27|TRBJ1-1|14|NA
CASSFEMTTAEAFF
TGTGCCAGCAGTTTTGAGATGACTACAGCTGAAGCTTTCTTT
>NA|TRBV6-5|TRBJ1-1|14|NA
CASSPSSSGTEAFF
TGTGCCAGCAGCCCCTCCTCCTCAGGTACTGAAGCTTTCTTT
>NA|TRBV12-3/TRBV12-4|TRBJ2-1|12|TRBD2
CASSFASGEQFF
TGTGCCAGCAGTTTTGCTAGCGGCGAGCAGTTCTTC
>NA|TRBV29-1|TRBJ2-5|12|NA
CSAEVVGKTQYF
TGCAGCGCGGAGGTGGTTGGGAAGACCCAGTACTTC
>NA|TRBV4-1|TRBJ1-4|17|TRBD1
CASSHYNLGGGSEKLFF
TGCGCCAGCAGCCATTACAACTTAGGGGGCGGGAGCGAAAAACTGTTTTTT
>NA|TRBV4-2|TRBJ1-2|14|TRBD1
CASSPGGPNYGYTF
TGTGCCAGCAGCCCAGGGGGCCCTAACTATGGCTACACCTTC
>once|TRBV4-1|TRBJ1-2|14|NA
CASSQVDRNYGYTF
TGCGCCAGCAGCCAAGTTGACAGGAACTATGGCTACACCTTC
>NA|TRBV11-2|TRBJ2-1|14|NA
CASSLLGSYNEQFF
TGTGCCAGCAGCCTGCTGGGGAGCTACAATGAGCAGTTCTTC
>once|TRBV18|TRBJ2-5|12|NA
CASSPDRETQYF
TGTGCCAGCTCACCCGATCGGGAGACCCAGTACTTC
>NA|TRBV28|TRBJ1-4|19|NA
CASSPGQLVLLENGEKLFF
TGTGCCAGCAGTCCTGGACAGTTAGTTCTTTTGGAGAACGGTGAAAAACTGTTTTTT
>once|TRBV5-8|TRBJ2-7|11|NA
CASSPYYEQYF
TGTGCCAGCAGTCCCTACTACGAGCAGTACTTC
>NA|TRBV27|TRBJ1-2|14|NA
CASSSSHSPYGYTF
TGTGCCAGCAGTTCCTCGCACAGCCCCTATGGCTACACCTTC
>NA|TRBV7-8|TRBJ1-2|15|NA
CASSFGGGPADGYTF
TGTGCCAGCAGCTTTGGTGGGGGCCCGGCGGATGGCTACACCTTC
>NA|TRBV25-1|TRBJ2-1|15|TRBD2
CASSAFSGRTNEQFF
TGTGCCAGCAGTGCCTTTAGCGGGAGAACGAATGAGCAGTTCTTC
>few|TRBV2|TRBJ1-5|13|NA
CASSDSYYQPQHF
TGTGCCAGCAGCGACAGTTATTATCAGCCCCAGCATTTT
>NA|TRBV7-9|TRBJ1-4|18|NA
CASSLEMTRGVSYEKLFF
TGTGCCAGCAGCTTAGAAATGACCCGGGGCGTTTCATATGAAAAACTGTTTTTT
>NA|TRBV5-4|TRBJ2-1|17|NA
CASSDGSGVRVYNEQFF
TGTGCCAGCAGCGACGGATCGGGGGTCCGGGTCTACAATGAGCAGTTCTTC
>NA|TRBV4-3|TRBJ1-1|15|NA
CASSQEAQRNTEAFF
TGCGCCAGCAGCCAAGAAGCACAGAGGAACACTGAAGCTTTCTTT
>NA|TRBV7-2|TRBJ2-1|13|NA
CASSPGSYNEQFF
TGTGCCAGCAGCCCGGGGAGTTATAATGAGCAGTTCTTC
>NA|TRBV28|TRBJ2-7|12|NA
CASSPWRNEQYF
TGTGCCAGCAGCCCTTGGCGCAACGAGCAGTACTTC
>NA|TRBV5-6|TRBJ1-6|12|NA
CASSSINSPLHF
TGTGCCAGCAGCTCCATTAATTCACCCCTCCACTTT
>NA|TRBV18|TRBJ1-1|15|TRBD1
CASSPRQGGNTEAFF
TGTGCCAGCTCACCTCGACAGGGGGGGAACACTGAAGCTTTCTTT
>NA|TRBV7-2|TRBJ1-5|13|NA
CASSTRGGQPQHF
TGTGCCAGCAGCACTCGGGGGGGCCAGCCCCAGCATTTT
>NA|TRBV19|TRBJ1-1|14|NA
CASKRGPSNTEAFF
TGTGCCAGTAAACGGGGGCCCTCGAACACTGAAGCTTTCTTT
>NA|TRBV11-2|TRBJ1-1|16|NA
CASSLGVARGNTEAFF
TGTGCCAGCAGCTTAGGAGTGGCCAGGGGGAACACTGAAGCTTTCTTT
>NA|TRBV5-4|TRBJ1-4|15|NA
CASSWGGASGEKLFF
TGTGCCAGCAGCTGGGGGGGGGCCTCAGGTGAAAAACTGTTTTTT
>NA|TRBV28|TRBJ1-1|13|NA
CASSLGPYTEAFF
TGTGCCAGCAGTTTGGGGCCGTACACTGAAGCTTTCTTT
>NA|TRBV19|TRBJ1-1|15|NA
CASSITTAGETEAFF
TGTGCCAGTAGTATCACAACCGCAGGGGAAACTGAAGCTTTCTTT
>NA|TRBV30|TRBJ1-4|14|NA
CAWSVRVTNEKLFF
TGTGCCTGGAGTGTAAGAGTGACTAATGAAAAACTGTTTTTT
>NA|TRBV27|TRBJ2-7|18|NA
CASRGPQGLKQGSDEQYF
TGTGCCAGCAGGGGCCCGCAAGGGTTGAAACAGGGCAGCGACGAGCAGTACTTC
>NA|TRBV4-1|TRBJ2-3|14|NA
CASSPDQNTDTQYF
TGCGCCAGCAGCCCCGACCAGAACACAGATACGCAGTATTTT
>NA|TRBV10-2|TRBJ2-5|13|NA
CASSPRGGETQYF
TGCGCCAGCAGTCCCCGGGGCGGAGAGACCCAGTACTTC
>NA|TRBV5-8|TRBJ2-1|14|NA
CASSFPLAYNEQFF
TGTGCCAGCAGCTTCCCTTTAGCCTACAATGAGCAGTTCTTC
>NA|TRBV6-5|TRBJ2-1|16|TRBD2
CASSYLPGRANNEQFF
TGTGCCAGCAGTTACCTGCCCGGGAGGGCCAACAATGAGCAGTTCTTC
>NA|TRBV5-1|TRBJ2-7|16|TRBD2
CASSLGGTSGTYEQYF
TGCGCCAGCAGCTTGGGTGGGACTAGCGGTACCTACGAGCAGTACTTC
>NA|TRBV3-1/TRBV3-2|TRBJ1-2|17|NA
CASSLNPPGPSTYGYTF
TGTGCCAGCAGCCTAAACCCCCCGGGACCGAGCACCTATGGCTACACCTTC
>few|TRBV9|TRBJ2-1|17|TRBD2
CASSVGLAGPPAYEQFF
TGTGCCAGCAGCGTCGGTCTAGCGGGGCCCCCAGCGTATGAGCAGTTCTTC
>NA|TRBV7-2|TRBJ2-3|13|NA
CASRMGNGDTQYF
TGTGCCAGCAGGATGGGCAACGGAGATACGCAGTATTTT
>NA|TRBV2|TRBJ1-2|14|TRBD1
CASKDPPRTGSYTF
TGTGCCAGCAAAGACCCCCCCCGGACAGGGAGCTACACCTTC
>NA|TRBV2|TRBJ2-5|13|NA
CASSDVGVKTQYF
TGTGCCAGCAGTGATGTGGGAGTAAAGACCCAGTACTTC
>NA|TRBV19|TRBJ1-2|13|NA
CASSTRYDYGYTF
TGTGCCAGTAGTACGCGGTATGACTATGGCTACACCTTC
>once|TRBV12-3/TRBV12-4|TRBJ1-1|13|NA
CASRPGRQGEAFF
TGTGCCAGCAGGCCCGGTAGGCAGGGTGAAGCTTTCTTT
>few|TRBV5-1|TRBJ2-1|14|TRBD2
CASSLSGRANEQFF
TGCGCCAGCAGCCTAAGCGGGAGGGCGAATGAGCAGTTCTTC